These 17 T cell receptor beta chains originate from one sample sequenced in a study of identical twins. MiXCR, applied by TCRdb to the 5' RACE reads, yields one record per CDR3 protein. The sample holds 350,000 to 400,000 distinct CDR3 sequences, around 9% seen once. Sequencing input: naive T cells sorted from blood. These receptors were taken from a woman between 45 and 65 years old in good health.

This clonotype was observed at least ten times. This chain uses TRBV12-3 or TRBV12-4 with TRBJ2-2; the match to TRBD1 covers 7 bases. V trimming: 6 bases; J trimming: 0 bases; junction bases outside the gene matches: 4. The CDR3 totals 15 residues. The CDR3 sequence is CASRPGTANTGELFF. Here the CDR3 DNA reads TGTGCCAGCAGACCCGGGACAGCGAACACCGGGGAGCTGTTTTTT.

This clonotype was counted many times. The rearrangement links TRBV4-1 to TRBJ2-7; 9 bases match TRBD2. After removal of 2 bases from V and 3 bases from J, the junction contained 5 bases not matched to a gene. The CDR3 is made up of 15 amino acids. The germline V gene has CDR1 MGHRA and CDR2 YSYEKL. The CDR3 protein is CASSQIAGVGYEQYF. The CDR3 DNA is TGCGCCAGCAGCCAAATAGCGGGAGTCGGCTACGAGCAGTACTTC.

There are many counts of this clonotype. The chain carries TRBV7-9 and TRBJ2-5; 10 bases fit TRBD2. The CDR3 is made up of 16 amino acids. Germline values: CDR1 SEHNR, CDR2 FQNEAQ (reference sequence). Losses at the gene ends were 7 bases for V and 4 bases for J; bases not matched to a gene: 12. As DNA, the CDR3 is TGTGCCAGCATCCTCACCGAGCGGGAGGGCCGAGAGACCCAGTACTTC. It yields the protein CASILTEREGRETQYF.

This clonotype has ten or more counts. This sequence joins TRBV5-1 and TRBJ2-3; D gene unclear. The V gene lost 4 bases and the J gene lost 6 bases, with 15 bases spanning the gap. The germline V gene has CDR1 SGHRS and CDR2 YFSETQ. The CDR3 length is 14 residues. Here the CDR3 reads CASSPLDIEDTQYF. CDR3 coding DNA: TGCGCCAGCAGCCCCCTTGACATCGAGGATACGCAGTATTTT.

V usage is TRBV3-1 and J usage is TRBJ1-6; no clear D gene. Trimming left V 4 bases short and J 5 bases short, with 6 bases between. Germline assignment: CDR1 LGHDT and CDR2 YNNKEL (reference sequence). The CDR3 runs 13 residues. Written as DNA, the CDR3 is TGTGCCAGCAGCCGACACGATAATTCACCCCTCCACTTT. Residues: CASSRHDNSPLHF. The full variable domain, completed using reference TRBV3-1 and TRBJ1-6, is DTAVSQTPKYLVTQMGNDKSIKCEQNLGHDTMYWYKQDSKKFLKIMFSYNNKELIINETVPNRFSPKSPDKAHLNLHINSLELGDSAVYFCASSRHDNSPLHFGNGTRLTVT.

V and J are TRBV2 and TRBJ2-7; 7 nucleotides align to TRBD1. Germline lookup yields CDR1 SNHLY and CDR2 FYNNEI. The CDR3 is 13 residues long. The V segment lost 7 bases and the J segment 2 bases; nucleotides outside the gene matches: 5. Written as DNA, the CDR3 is TGTGCCAGCATCCGGGACAGAACCTACGAGCAGTACTTC. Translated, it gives CASIRDRTYEQYF. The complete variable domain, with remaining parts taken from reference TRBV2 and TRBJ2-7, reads EPEVTQTPSHQVTQMGQEVILRCVPISNHLYFYWYRQILGQKVEFLVSFYNNEISEKSEIFDDQFSVERPDGSNFTLKIRSTKLEDSAMYFCASIRDRTYEQYFGPGTRLTVT.

Written as DNA, the CDR3 is TGTGCCAGCAGCCCGCCCTTTAGCCACGAGCAGTACTTC. Its protein product is CASSPPFSHEQYF. The chain combines TRBV27 with TRBJ2-7; D remains ambiguous. The CDR3 sequence is 13 residues long. CDR1 is MNHEY, CDR2 SMNVEV, per germline (reference sequence). V was pared by 6 bases and J by 5 bases, with 14 bases between.

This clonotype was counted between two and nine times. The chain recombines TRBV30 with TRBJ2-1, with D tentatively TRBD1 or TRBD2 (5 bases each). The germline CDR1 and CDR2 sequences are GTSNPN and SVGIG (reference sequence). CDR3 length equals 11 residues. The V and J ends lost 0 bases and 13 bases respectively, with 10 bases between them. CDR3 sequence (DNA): TGTGCCTGGAGTGTACAGGACTTACAGTTCTTC. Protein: CAWSVQDLQFF.

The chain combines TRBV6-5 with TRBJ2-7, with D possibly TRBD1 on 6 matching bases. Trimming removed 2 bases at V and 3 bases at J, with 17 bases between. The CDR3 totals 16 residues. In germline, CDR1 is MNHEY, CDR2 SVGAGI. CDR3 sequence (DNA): TGTGCCAGCAGTTACAGTTCAGGGGAACGGGTCTACGAGCAGTACTTC. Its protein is CASSYSSGERVYEQYF.

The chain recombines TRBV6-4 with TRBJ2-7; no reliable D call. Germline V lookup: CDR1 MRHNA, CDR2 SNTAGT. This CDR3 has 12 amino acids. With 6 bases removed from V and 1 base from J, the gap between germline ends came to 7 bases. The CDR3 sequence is CASSLESYEQYV. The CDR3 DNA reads TGTGCCAGCAGCTTAGAGTCCTACGAGCAGTACGTC.

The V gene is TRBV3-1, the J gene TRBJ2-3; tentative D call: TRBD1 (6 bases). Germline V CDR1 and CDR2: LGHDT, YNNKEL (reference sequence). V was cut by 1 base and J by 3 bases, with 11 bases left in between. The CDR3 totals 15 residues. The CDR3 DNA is TGTGCCAGCAGCCAAGTCTGGCAGGGGACAGATACGCAGTATTTT. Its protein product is CASSQVWQGTDTQYF.

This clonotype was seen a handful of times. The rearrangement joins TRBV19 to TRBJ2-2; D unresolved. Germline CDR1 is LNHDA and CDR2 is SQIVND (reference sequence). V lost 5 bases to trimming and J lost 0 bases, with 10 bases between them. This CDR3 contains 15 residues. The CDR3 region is CASSRTDTNTGELFF. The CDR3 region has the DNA TGTGCCAGTAGTCGTACGGATACGAACACCGGGGAGCTGTTTTTT.

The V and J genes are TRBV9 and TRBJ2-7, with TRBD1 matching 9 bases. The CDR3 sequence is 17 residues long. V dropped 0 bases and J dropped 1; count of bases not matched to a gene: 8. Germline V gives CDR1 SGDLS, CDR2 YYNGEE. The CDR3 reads CASSVDPGQGSSYEQYF. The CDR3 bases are TGTGCCAGCAGCGTAGATCCGGGACAGGGTAGTTCCTACGAGCAGTACTTC.

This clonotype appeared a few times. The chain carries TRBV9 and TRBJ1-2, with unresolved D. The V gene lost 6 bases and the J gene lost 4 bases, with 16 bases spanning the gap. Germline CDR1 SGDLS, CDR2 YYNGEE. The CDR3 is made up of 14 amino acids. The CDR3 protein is CASNGLGGLYGYTF. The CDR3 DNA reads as TGTGCCAGCAATGGGTTAGGAGGACTCTATGGCTACACCTTC.

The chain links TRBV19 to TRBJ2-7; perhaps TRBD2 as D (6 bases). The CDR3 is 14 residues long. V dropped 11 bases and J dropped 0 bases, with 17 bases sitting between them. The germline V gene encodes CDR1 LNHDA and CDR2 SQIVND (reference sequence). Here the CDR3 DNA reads TGTGCCCGGAGGGGTCGCCGTAGCTCCTACGAGCAGTACGTC. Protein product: CARRGRRSSYEQYV.

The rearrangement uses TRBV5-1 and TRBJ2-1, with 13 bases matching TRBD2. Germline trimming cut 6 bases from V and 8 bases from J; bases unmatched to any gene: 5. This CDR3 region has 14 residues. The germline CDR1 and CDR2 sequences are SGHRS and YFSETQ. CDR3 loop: CASTGTSGKDEQFF. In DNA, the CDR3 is TGCGCCAGCACGGGGACTAGCGGGAAGGATGAGCAGTTCTTC.

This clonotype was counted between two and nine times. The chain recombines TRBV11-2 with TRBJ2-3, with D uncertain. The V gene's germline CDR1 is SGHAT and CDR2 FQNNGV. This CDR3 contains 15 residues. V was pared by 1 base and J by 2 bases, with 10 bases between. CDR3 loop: CASSLVTVTTDTQYF. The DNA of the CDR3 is TGTGCCAGCAGCTTAGTTACAGTTACCACAGATACGCAGTATTTT.